The sequence of this T cell receptor beta chain was determined in a study of blood T cell repertoires in COVID-19. TCRdb's table, derived via immunoSEQ multiplex PCR, lists solely in-frame clones and lacks some. The sample contains over 250,000 clones, roughly 90% of which appear only once. Trimming removed 1 base at V and 6 bases at J, with 16 bases between. The CDR3 length is 15 residues. Germline V gene data show CDR1 as MGHRA and CDR2 as YSYEKL. Among Cohort 3 donors, those recovered had two negative PCRs, clearance, or symptom resolution. Sequenced material: PBMCs or T cells enriched from blood (not recorded which). The chain recombines TRBV4-1 with TRBJ2-7, with D possibly being TRBD2 (5 bases). This clonotype was obtained from a woman in her sixties or seventies who had recovered from COVID-19. CDR3 nucleotide sequence: TGCGCCAGCAGCCAAGCCGTCAGAAGGGAGAGCGAGCAGTACTTC. Translating it yields CASSQAVRRESEQYF.